This TCR beta chain appears in the sequencing data of a study of T cell responses to AZD1222 COVID-19 vaccine. Study-level findings and limits: It was only after the peak T cell response that any repertoires were sampled. Most donors were white British, females outnumbered males, and clonal diversity was possibly underestimated.

TCRdb's table, derived via immunoSEQ multiplex PCR, lists solely in-frame clones and lacks some. The sample lists 130,000 to 150,000 clones, 85% to 90% seen once, with 1.6% in the top ten. Comment on this clone: Its antigen is undetermined.

V gave up 6 bases and J gave up 5 bases, with 14 bases separating them. The CDR3 has 13 residues. Germline V gene sequence: CDR1 MGHDK, CDR2 SYGVNS. The rearrangement links TRBV25-1 to TRBJ2-7; weak D call: TRBD1 (5 bases). The sequence was collected from an adult in good health. This specimen consisted of peripheral blood, obtained on day 0 of AZD1222 vaccination. DNA for the CDR3: TGTGCCAGCAGAGGGCAGGGCTCAGACGAGCAGTACTTC. Its protein product is CASRGQGSDEQYF.